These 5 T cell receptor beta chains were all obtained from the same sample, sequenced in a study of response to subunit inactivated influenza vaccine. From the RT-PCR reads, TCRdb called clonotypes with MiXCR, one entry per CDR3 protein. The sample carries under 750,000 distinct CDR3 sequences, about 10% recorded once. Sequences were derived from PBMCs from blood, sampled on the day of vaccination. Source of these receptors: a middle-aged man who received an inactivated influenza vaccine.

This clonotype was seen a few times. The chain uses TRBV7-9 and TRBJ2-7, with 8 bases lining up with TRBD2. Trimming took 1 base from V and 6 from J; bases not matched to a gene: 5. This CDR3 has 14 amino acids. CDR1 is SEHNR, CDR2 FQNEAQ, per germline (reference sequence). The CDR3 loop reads CASSLEAAGGEQYF. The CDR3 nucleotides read TGTGCCAGCAGCTTAGAAGCTGCGGGAGGCGAGCAGTACTTC.

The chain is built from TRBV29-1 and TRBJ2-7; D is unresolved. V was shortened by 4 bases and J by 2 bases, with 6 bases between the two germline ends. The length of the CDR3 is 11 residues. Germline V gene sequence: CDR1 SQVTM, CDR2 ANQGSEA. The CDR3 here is CSVGIAYEQYF. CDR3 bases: TGCAGCGTTGGCATTGCCTACGAGCAGTACTTC.

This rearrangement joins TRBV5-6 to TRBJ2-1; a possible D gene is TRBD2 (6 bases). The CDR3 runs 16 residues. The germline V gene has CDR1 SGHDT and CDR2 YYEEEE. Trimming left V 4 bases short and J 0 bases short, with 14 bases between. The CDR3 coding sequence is TGTGCCAGCAGCCTACTAGCCAGCGGCTCCTACAATGAGCAGTTCTTC. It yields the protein CASSLLASGSYNEQFF.

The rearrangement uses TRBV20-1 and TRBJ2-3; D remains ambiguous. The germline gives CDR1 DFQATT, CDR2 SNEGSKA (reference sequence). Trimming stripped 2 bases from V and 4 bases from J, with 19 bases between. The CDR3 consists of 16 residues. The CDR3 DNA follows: TGCAGTGCTAGACCCGTAGCCCCCCTTATAGCAGATACGCAGTATTTT. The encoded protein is CSARPVAPLIADTQYF.

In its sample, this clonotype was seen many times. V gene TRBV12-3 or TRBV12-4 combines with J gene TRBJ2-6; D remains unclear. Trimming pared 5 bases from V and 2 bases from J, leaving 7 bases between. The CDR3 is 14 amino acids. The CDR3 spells CASSQSTGANVLTF. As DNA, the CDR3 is TGTGCCAGCAGTCAGTCTACTGGGGCCAACGTCCTGACTTTC.